The present T cell receptor beta chain was sequenced within a study of shared clonotypes between healthy human individuals. This table comes from immunoSEQ multiplex PCR, and its TCRdb copy is limited to in-frame clones, with some not included. This sample has about 1,900,000 clones; about 95% occur once, and the top ten carry 0.9% to 1.5%. Selected positively for CCR7 and CD45RO-negative, naive CD8 cells excluded terminally differentiated effector memory CD45RA+ cells. Per germline, CDR1 SEHNR and CDR2 FQNEAQ (reference sequence). The CDR3 extends over 16 amino acids. The trim removed 4 bases at V and 4 bases at J, leaving 3 bases unmatched.

V usage is TRBV7-9 and J usage is TRBJ2-3; 15 bases line up with TRBD2. This receptor was obtained from a man aged 18 to 30 in good health. The sequencing sample was made of naive CD8+ T cells sorted from blood. This chain's CDR3 is CASSSWTSGGADTQYF. CDR3 nucleotides: TGTGCCAGCAGCTCGTGGACTAGCGGGGGGGCAGATACGCAGTATTTT.